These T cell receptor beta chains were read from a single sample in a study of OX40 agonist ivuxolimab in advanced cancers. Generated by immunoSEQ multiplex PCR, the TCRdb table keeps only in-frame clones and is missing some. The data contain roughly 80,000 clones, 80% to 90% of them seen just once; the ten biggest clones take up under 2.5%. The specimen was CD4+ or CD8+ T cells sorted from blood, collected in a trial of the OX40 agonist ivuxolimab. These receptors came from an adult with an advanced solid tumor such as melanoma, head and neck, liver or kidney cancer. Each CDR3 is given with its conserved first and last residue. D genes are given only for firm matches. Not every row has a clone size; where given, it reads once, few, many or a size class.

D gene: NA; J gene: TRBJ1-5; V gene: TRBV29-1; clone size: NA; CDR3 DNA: TGCAGCGTAGCAGGTCCGGGGGAGCCCCAGCATTTT; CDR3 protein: CSVAGPGEPQHF
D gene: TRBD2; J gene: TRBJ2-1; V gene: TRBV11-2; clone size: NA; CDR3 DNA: TGTGCCAGCCGCGGAGCGGGAGTGGGATACAATGAGCAGTTCTTC; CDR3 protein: CASRGAGVGYNEQFF
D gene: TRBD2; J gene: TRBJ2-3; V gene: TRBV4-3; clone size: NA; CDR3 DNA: TGCGCCAGCAGCCAAGCCGGGCGGGGGGGGAGCACAGATACGCAGTATTTT; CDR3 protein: CASSQAGRGGSTDTQYF
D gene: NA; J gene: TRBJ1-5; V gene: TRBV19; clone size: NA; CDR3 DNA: TGTGCCAGTAAACAAACAGGGATTTCAAGCAATCAGCCCCAGCATTTT; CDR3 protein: CASKQTGISSNQPQHF
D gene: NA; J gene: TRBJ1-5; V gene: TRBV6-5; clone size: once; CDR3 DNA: TGTGCCAGCAGCCCCAGGGAGAATCAGCCCCAGCATTTT; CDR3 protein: CASSPRENQPQHF
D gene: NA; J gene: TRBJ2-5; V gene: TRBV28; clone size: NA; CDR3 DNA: TGTGCCAGCAGGCGGAGGCGGGGTCAAGAGACCCAGTACTTC; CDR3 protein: CASRRRRGQETQYF
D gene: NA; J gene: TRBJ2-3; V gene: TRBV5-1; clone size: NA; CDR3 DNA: TGCGCCAGCAGCTACCAGTCGGTCACAGATACGCAGTATTTT; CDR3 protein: CASSYQSVTDTQYF
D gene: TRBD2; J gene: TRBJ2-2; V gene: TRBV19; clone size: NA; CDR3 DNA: TGTGCCAGTAGTATATTGCGTAGCGGGAGCACCGGGGAGCTGTTTTTT; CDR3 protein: CASSILRSGSTGELFF
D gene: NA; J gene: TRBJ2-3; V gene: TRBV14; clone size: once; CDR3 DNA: TGTGCCAGCAGCCAACTGGGCCGGACAGATACGCAGTATTTT; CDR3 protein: CASSQLGRTDTQYF
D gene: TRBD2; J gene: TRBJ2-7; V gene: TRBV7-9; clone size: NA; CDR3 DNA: TGTGCCAGCAGCTTAGGAAAAACTAGCGGGTACTACGAGCAGTACTTC; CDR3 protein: CASSLGKTSGYYEQYF
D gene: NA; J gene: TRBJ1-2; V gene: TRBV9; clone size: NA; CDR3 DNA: TGTGCCAGCAGCGATGACAGTAACTATGGCTACACCTTC; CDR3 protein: CASSDDSNYGYTF
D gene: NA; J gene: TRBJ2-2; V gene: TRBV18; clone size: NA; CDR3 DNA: TGTGCCAGCTCACCTCTTGAGAACACCGGGGAGCTGTTTTTT; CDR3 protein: CASSPLENTGELFF
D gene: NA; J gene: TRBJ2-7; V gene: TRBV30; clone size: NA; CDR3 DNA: TGTGCCTGGAGTGCCAGGACAGAGTACGAGCAGTACTTC; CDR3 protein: CAWSARTEYEQYF
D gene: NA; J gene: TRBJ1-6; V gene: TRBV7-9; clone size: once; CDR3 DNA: TGTGCCAGCAGCCTCGACCGGCTCCTCCACTTT; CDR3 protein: CASSLDRLLHF
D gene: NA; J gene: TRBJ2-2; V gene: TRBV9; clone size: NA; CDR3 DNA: TGTGCCAGCAATTGGGGGAACACCGGGGAGCTGTTTTTT; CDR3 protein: CASNWGNTGELFF
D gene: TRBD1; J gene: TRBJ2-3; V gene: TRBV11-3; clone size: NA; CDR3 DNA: TGTGCCAGCAGACCCGGGACAGCCGATACGCAGTATTTT; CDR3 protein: CASRPGTADTQYF
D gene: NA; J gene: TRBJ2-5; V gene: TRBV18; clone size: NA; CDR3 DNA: TGTGCCAGCTCACCCATACGGATGGCGGGGGCGGTTTCAAGAGAGACCCAGTACTTC; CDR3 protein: CASSPIRMAGAVSRETQYF
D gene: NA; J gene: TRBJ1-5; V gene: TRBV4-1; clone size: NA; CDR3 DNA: TGCGCCAGCAGCCGGGGGTTTCCCGAAGGGGGGGGACGACAGCCCCAGCATTTT; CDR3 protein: CASSRGFPEGGGRQPQHF